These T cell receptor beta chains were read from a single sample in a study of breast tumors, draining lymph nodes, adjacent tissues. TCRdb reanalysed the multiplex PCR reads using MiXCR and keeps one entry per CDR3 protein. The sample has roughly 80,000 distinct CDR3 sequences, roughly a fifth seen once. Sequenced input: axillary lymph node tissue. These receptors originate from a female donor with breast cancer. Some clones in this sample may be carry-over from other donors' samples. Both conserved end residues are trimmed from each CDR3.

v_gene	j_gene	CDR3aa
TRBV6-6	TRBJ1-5	ASSYGTGVGQPQH
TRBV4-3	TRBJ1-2	ASSQEPGQNFYGYT
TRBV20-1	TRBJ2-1	SAREGSYNEQF
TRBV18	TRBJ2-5	ASSVGQKETQY
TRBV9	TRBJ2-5	ASSALGQGETQY
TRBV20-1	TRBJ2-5	SARDSLKGLAGEKTQY
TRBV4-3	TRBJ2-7	ARPQGPNSYEQY
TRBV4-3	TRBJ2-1	ASSPCGEGSYNEQF
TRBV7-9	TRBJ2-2	ASIVEWGLHYTGELF
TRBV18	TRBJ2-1	ASSPPGQAEQF
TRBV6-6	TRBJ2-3	ASSETGDTQY
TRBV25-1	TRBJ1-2	ASSEYFEQAGTVGYT
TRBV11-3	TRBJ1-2	ASSLDGPSGPNYGYT
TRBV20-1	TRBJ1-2	SASHYGYT
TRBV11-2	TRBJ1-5	ASSYDVGGNQPQH
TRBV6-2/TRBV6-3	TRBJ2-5	ASSWGSGNQETQY
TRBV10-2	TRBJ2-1	ASGGGLSGEQF
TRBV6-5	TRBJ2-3	ASSYRVGTSITDTQY
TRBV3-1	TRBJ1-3	ASSQVYRGSGNTIY
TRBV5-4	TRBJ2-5	ASSGGLAGLQETQY